Sequencing of this T cell receptor beta chain was carried out in a study of spatial heterogeneity in lung cancer. About the research overall: Where available, sequencing covered follow-up PBMC samples, taken at a median of roughly two years after resection.

Time point: blood at routine non-recurrence follow-up after resection. Sequencing of whole RNA from tumor, nontumor lung or frozen PBMC involved no sorting. The CDR3 length is 15 residues. Trimming left V 6 bases short and J 5 bases short, with 16 bases between. Study-wide results and limits: Compared with follow-up, resection was when ubiquitous expanded tumor TCRs appeared in blood more.

Via MiXCR, TCRdb re-called the 5' RACE reads, giving one row per CDR3 protein. The sample shows 25,000 to 30,000 distinct CDR3 sequences, approximately 6% of them seen only once. This clonotype has only a few counts. What it binds is unknown. The clonotype comes from a male donor with early-stage non-small cell lung cancer. This specimen was PBMCs, taken at follow-up. This chain links TRBV12-3 or TRBV12-4 with TRBJ2-2; D is unclear. The CDR3 loop is CASRSGRGVTGELFF. As DNA, the CDR3 is TGTGCCAGCAGATCGGGCAGAGGAGTGACCGGGGAGCTGTTTTTT.